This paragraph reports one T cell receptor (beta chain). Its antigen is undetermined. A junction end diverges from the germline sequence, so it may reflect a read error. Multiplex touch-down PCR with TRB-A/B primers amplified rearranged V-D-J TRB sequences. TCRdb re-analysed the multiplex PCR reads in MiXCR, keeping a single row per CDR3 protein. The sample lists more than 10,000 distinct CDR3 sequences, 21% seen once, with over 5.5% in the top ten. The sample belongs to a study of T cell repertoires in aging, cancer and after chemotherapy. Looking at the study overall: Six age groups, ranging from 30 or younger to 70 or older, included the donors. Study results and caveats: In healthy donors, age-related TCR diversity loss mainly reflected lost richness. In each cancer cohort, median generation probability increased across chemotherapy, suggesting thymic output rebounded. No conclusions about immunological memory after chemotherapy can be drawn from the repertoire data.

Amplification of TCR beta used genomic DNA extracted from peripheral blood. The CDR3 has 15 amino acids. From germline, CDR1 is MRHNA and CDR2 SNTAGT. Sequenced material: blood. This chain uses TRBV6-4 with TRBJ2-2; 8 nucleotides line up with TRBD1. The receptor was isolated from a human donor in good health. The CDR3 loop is CAGSPYRGDTGELFF. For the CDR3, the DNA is TGTGCCGGCAGCCCCTACAGGGGGGACACCGGGGAGCTGTTTTTT.